Described below is a single TCR beta chain sequence and its context. Its antigen is unknown. The sample belongs to a study of Graves' ophthalmopathy and Graves' hyperthyroidism. Using RNA transcripts, the TCR beta CDR3 regions were amplified. After a first-round RT-PCR with HTBI primers, a second-round multiplex PCR was run. TCRdb reprocessed the multiplex PCR reads via MiXCR and lists one record per CDR3 protein. The sample has almost 400,000 distinct CDR3 sequences, around 20% seen once; the top ten hold 1.6%. Whole-study results and caveats: Blood shared most expanded thyroid clonotypes above 0.001 frequency.

Germline lookup yields CDR1 SGHVS and CDR2 FQNEAQ. CDR3 length equals 13 residues. Germline trimming cut 8 bases from V and 5 bases from J; bases unmatched to any gene: 8. Clinical symptoms, serum thyroxine, TRAb, thyroid ultrasound and orbital computed tomography determined diagnosis. As the starting material, approximately 10 ml of fresh peripheral blood yielded the PBMCs. This clonotype was obtained from a woman aged 18 to 35 with Graves' ophthalmopathy. The sequenced sample was peripheral blood. This chain connects TRBV7-8 to TRBJ2-5; 7 nucleotides line up with TRBD2. The CDR3 DNA is TGTGCCAGCTGTCCGGGGCGGGAGGAGACCCAGTACTTC. As protein: CASCPGREETQYF.